This TCR beta chain was retrieved from a study of memory CD4+ T cells and cytomegalovirus serostatus (dated by TCRdb to about 2019). In the study overall: The cohort comprised around 35 healthy Belgian adults, 9 CMV seropositive and around 24 CMV seronegative. To replicate a published TCR-based CMV serostatus classifier, the study sequenced CD4+ memory TCRbeta repertoires from a Belgian cohort whose cytomegalovirus serostatus was known. The research as a whole found: For predicting CMV serostatus, the median bootstrapped AUC was approximately 0.95 using the original framework and about 0.89 using a US-trained random forest. Among the 150 to 200 previously reported CMV-associated TCRbeta sequences, some 62 showed up in the CD4+ memory repertoires, with each one found in between one and five individuals. The results were interpreted as suggesting that the CMV-associated TCR signature is largely present in the CD4+ memory repertoire. Unlike the original study, which covered naive and memory CD4+ and CD8+ populations, the Belgian study sequenced only CD4+CD45RO+ memory cells. The original-framework classifier achieved a median bootstrapped AUC of approximately 0.94 with a 95% CI of 0.76-1.00 on the Belgian cohort.

Notes on this clone: It lacks a known antigen. No per-base quality is available; no much larger clone lies one base away.

A FACSAria II was used to sort memory CD4+ T cells, defined as single viable CD3+CD4+CD8-CD45RO+ cells. CMV serostatus was determined with a Roche Elecsys assay detecting serum IgG against CMV pp150, pp28, p38 and p52. Following thawing, total CD4+ T cells were enriched through positive selection using CD4 magnetic microbeads. Samples originated from another study that specifically interrogated the CD4+ T cell memory repertoire. Following standard operating procedures, peripheral blood mononuclear cells were isolated and cryopreserved, while serum was kept at -80 degrees C. CD3-PerCP (BW264/56), CD4-APC (RPA-T4), CD45RO-PE (UCHT1) and CD8-Pacific Orange (3B5) antibodies were used for staining, and non-viable cells were excluded with Sytox blue. The Quick-DNA Microprep Kit was used to extract genomic DNA from the sorted cells. TCRbeta DNA was amplified with the immunoSEQ hsTCRbeta kit following the manufacturer's protocol. TCRbeta libraries were sequenced on an Illumina MiSeq instrument. The original methods were these. Once out-of-frame sequences had been removed, 2 million to 2.5 million distinct TCRbeta sequences were left, which works out to an average of around 73,000 per individual. Each individual was scored by the count of 150 to 200 previously reported CMV-associated TCRbeta sequences and the total productive distinct TCRbeta count. A beta-binomial model was reimplemented in Python, and scikit-learn random forests with default parameters were trained on data from the US cohort. Classifier performance on the Belgian cohort was summarized as median AUC with percentile confidence intervals calculated over 10,000 bootstrap iterations. This immuneACCESS table, as held by TCRdb, lists in-frame sequences with V and J called but not all clones. Of the missing ones, under half trace to an unresolved V gene in checked studies; the others have no known cause. V and J calls and clone size are as listed in that table; D and trimming were resolved from the DNA. The sample table records about 75,000 clones; roughly three quarters of these occur just once. Of the sample, around 2.6% falls within the top ten clones.

From the cysteine through the phenylalanine, the CDR3 covers 17 amino acids. The entry retains the CDR3 DNA only, 51 bases that are in frame from base 1. CDR1 and CDR2 were assigned from the germline V gene as SGHDN and FVKESK. Trimming costs V 2 bases and J 5 bases, and their ends lie 19 bases apart. The TCR sequence derives from an adult in good health and CMV-seropositive. The chain links TRBV14 with TRBJ2-1; no confident D gene assignment can be made. The source material was memory CD4+ T cells from blood. The bases read TGTGCCAGCAGCCAAACAATACTCTCACGGTTCCACAATGAGCAGTTCTTC. It translates as CASSQTILSRFHNEQFF. Extended through the reference TRBV14 and TRBJ2-1 proteins, this CDR3 yields the full variable domain: EAGVTQFPSHSVIEKGQTVTLRCDPISGHDNLYWYRRVMGKEIKFLLHFVKESKQDESGMPNNRFLAERTGGTYSTLKVQPAELEDSGVYFCASSQTILSRFHNEQFFGPGTRLTVL.